The rows below give T cell receptor beta chains drawn from one sample of a study of blood T cells in healthy people across ages. TCRdb re-called the 5' RACE reads with MiXCR, one entry per CDR3 protein. The data contain some 1.5 million distinct CDR3 sequences, approximately 42% of them seen just once; the ten biggest clones take up under 5%. The sequencing input was blood. These receptor sequences come from a woman in her late teens or twenties in good health. Each CDR3 is given with its conserved first and last residue. A D gene is named only where the DNA matches it firmly. Not every row has a clone size; where given, it reads once, few, many or a size class.

v_gene	len	d_gene	abundance	j_gene	CDR3aa	CDR3nt
TRBV3-1	12	NA	NA	TRBJ2-2	CASTRGTGELFF	TGTGCCAGTACGAGGGGAACCGGGGAGCTGTTTTTT
TRBV20-1	14	NA	few	TRBJ1-5	CSARQGLLDQPQHF	TGCAGTGCTAGACAGGGGTTATTGGATCAGCCCCAGCATTTT
TRBV7-9	15	TRBD2	NA	TRBJ2-1	CASSLGTTSVNEQFF	TGTGCCAGCAGCTTAGGTACGACTAGCGTCAATGAGCAGTTCTTC
TRBV7-2	13	NA	NA	TRBJ2-2	CASSQSRMEELFF	TGTGCCAGCAGCCAGTCACGGATGGAGGAGCTGTTTTTT
TRBV30	13	NA	NA	TRBJ2-5	CAWSADLYNEQYF	TGTGCCTGGAGTGCAGACCTGTACAATGAGCAGTACTTC
TRBV20-1	11	TRBD2	few	TRBJ2-1	CSASLAVEQFF	TGCAGTGCTAGTCTAGCGGTTGAGCAGTTCTTC
TRBV4-3	15	TRBD1	NA	TRBJ1-2	CASSTYNRGRDGYTF	TGCGCCAGCAGCACCTATAACAGGGGGAGGGATGGCTACACCTTC
TRBV10-3	13	NA	once	TRBJ2-7	CAIRGPGPYEQYF	TGTGCCATCCGAGGGCCGGGCCCCTACGAGCAGTACTTC
TRBV29-1	18	NA	NA	TRBJ2-1	CSVEPPLIPRSSYNEQFF	TGCAGCGTTGAGCCTCCCTTGATACCGCGAAGCTCCTACAATGAGCAGTTCTTC
TRBV4-3	17	NA	NA	TRBJ1-4	CASSQDLQSAADEKLFF	TGCGCCAGCAGCCAAGATCTTCAGTCGGCCGCAGATGAAAAACTGTTTTTT
TRBV30	16	TRBD1	NA	TRBJ1-5	CAWSSTGQGASQPQHF	TGTGCCTGGAGTTCAACGGGACAGGGGGCTAGTCAGCCCCAGCATTTT
TRBV6-5	15	NA	NA	TRBJ1-1	CASSYRQARNTEAFF	TGTGCCAGCAGTTATCGACAGGCCCGGAACACTGAAGCTTTCTTT
TRBV4-1	14	NA	many	TRBJ1-2	CASSQDRGDYGYTF	TGCGCCAGCAGCCAAGATCGAGGGGACTATGGCTACACCTTC
TRBV29-1	10	NA	many	TRBJ1-2	CSVMGYGYTF	TGCAGCGTTATGGGGTATGGCTACACCTTC
TRBV12-3/TRBV12-4	12	NA	many	TRBJ2-5	CASSFLGETQYF	TGTGCCAGCAGCTTTCTCGGGGAGACCCAGTACTTC
TRBV12-3/TRBV12-4	15	NA	NA	TRBJ1-6	CASSLTENNNSPLHF	TGTGCCAGCAGTTTGACAGAAAATAATAATTCACCCCTCCACTTT
TRBV12-5	16	TRBD1	few	TRBJ2-7	CASGEQGARSNYEQYF	TGTGCTAGTGGTGAACAGGGGGCGCGATCGAACTACGAGCAGTACTTC
TRBV20-1	15	TRBD2	NA	TRBJ2-1	CSPPSGVSKGHEQFF	TGCAGCCCCCCGAGCGGGGTTTCGAAGGGCCATGAGCAGTTCTTC
TRBV20-1	13	NA	many	TRBJ2-5	CSARHGVQETQYF	TGCAGTGCTAGACACGGGGTGCAAGAGACCCAGTACTTC
TRBV6-1	17	TRBD1	NA	TRBJ2-7	CASSKNSGQGLGYEQYF	TGTGCCAGCAGTAAAAACAGTGGACAGGGGTTAGGGTACGAGCAGTACTTC
TRBV27	17	NA	few	TRBJ2-7	CASSLFFGDTSSYEQYF	TGTGCCAGCAGTTTATTCTTTGGGGACACTAGCTCCTACGAGCAGTACTTC
TRBV28	19	TRBD2	NA	TRBJ2-3	CASSLSSGRAIGDTDTQYF	TGTGCCAGCAGTTTATCCAGCGGGAGGGCCATTGGGGACACAGATACGCAGTATTTT
TRBV20-1	13	TRBD1	few	TRBJ1-2	CSAWTGGDYGYTF	TGCAGTGCTTGGACAGGGGGGGACTATGGCTACACCTTC
TRBV7-2	13	NA	few	TRBJ1-1	CASSSTVGTEAFF	TGTGCCAGCAGCTCCACAGTGGGAACTGAAGCTTTCTTT
TRBV9	13	NA	few	TRBJ2-1	CASSVDPDNEQFF	TGTGCCAGCAGCGTAGACCCGGACAATGAGCAGTTCTTC
TRBV7-9	11	TRBD1	few	TRBJ2-5	CASSLDRVQYF	TGTGCCAGCAGCTTGGACAGGGTGCAGTACTTC
TRBV11-2	14	TRBD2	NA	TRBJ2-1	CASKLAGDYNEQFF	TGTGCCAGTAAACTAGCGGGGGATTACAATGAGCAGTTCTTC
TRBV14	17	TRBD1	NA	TRBJ2-3	CASSQDDRGYRRDTQYF	TGTGCCAGCAGCCAGGACGACAGGGGCTATAGGAGAGATACGCAGTATTTT
TRBV20-1	13	NA	NA	TRBJ1-1	CSARPLPGDEAFF	TGCAGTGCTAGACCCCTACCCGGGGATGAAGCTTTCTTT